The 15 T cell receptor beta chains listed next were all sequenced from one sample in a study of cytomegalovirus exposure and HLA in healthy donors. The study ran its PCR with 60 Vbeta and 13 Jbeta primers. The assay was immunoSEQ multiplex PCR, and TCRdb's table has in-frame clones only and misses some. This sample lists about 160,000 clones; its ten largest clones have 1.3%. Sequenced sample: PBMCs. The source is a woman aged 55-69 years in good health and CMV-seronegative.

The rearrangement joins TRBV7-8 to TRBJ1-5, with D possibly being TRBD1 (5 bases). V lost 3 bases and J lost 5, with 8 bases in between. The CDR3 sequence is 13 residues long. Germline CDR1 is SGHVS and CDR2 is FQNEAQ. Here the CDR3 DNA reads TGTGCCAGCAGCTTGATAGGGGATCAGCCCCAGCATTTT. Its protein is CASSLIGDQPQHF.

The chain joins TRBV5-1 to TRBJ1-5; no clear D gene. Trimming left V 4 bases short and J 7 bases short, with 12 bases between. Germline V gene lookup returns CDR1 SGHRS and CDR2 YFSETQ. This CDR3 is built from 13 residues. The CDR3 DNA reads TGCGCCAGCAGCCCCACGTCGGGGCAGCCCCAGCATTTT. It specifies CASSPTSGQPQHF.

The J gene is TRBJ1-2, the V gene TRBV6-5; D is unresolved. Trimming removed 2 bases from V and 4 bases from J, with 8 bases in between. Germline V CDR1 and CDR2: MNHEY, SVGAGI. CDR3 length: 13 amino acids. The CDR3 DNA reads as TGTGCCAGCAGTTACGGGGAGCCCTATGGCTACACCTTC. Translated: CASSYGEPYGYTF.

This sequence joins TRBV19 and TRBJ2-1; TRBD2 is a possible D gene (5 bases). V was trimmed by 6 bases and J by 5 bases, leaving 17 bases between them. This CDR3 region has 15 residues. The germline gives CDR1 LNHDA, CDR2 SQIVND (reference sequence). CDR3 coding DNA: TGTGCCAGTAGCACAGTGGACTTATCTCACAATGAGCAGTTCTTC. The encoded protein is CASSTVDLSHNEQFF.

The chain combines TRBV11-3 with TRBJ1-1, with 10 bases lining up with TRBD1. CDR1 is SGHNT, CDR2 YENEEA, per germline. V gave up 4 bases and J gave up 5 bases; unmatched junction bases: 7. CDR3 size: 15 residues. CDR3 sequence: CASSSPGQGITEAFF. The CDR3 nucleotides are TGTGCCAGCAGCTCACCGGGACAGGGGATAACTGAAGCTTTCTTT.

V usage is TRBV18 and J usage is TRBJ2-7, with D perhaps TRBD2 (5 bases). Per germline, CDR1 KGHSH and CDR2 LQKENI. The V end lost 3 bases, the J end lost 5 bases, and 11 bases lay between the germline ends. This CDR3 comprises 13 residues. The chain's CDR3 is CASSPNQRDEQYF. The CDR3 DNA reads as TGTGCCAGCTCACCGAATCAGAGGGACGAGCAGTACTTC.

The gene calls are TRBV7-2 and TRBJ1-3; D unclear. The germline V gene encodes CDR1 SGHTA and CDR2 FQGNSA. V lost 5 bases, J lost 0 bases, and 11 bases lay in between. The CDR3 has 15 amino acids. CDR3: CASSLLKFSGNTIYF. The CDR3 bases are TGTGCCAGCAGCCTACTGAAATTCTCTGGAAACACCATATATTTT.

Here the CDR3 reads CASSPGGGEQFF. CDR3 in DNA: TGTGCCAGCAGCCCAGGGGGCGGTGAGCAGTTCTTC. The rearrangement links TRBV11-3 to TRBJ2-1; 8 bases line up with TRBD1. Trimming removed 5 bases from V and 9 bases from J; junction bases left unmatched: 3. The CDR3 covers 12 residues. Germline V CDR1 and CDR2: SGHNT, YENEEA.

The V gene is TRBV6-6, the J gene TRBJ2-5; the match to TRBD1 covers 7 bases. The V segment lost 2 bases and the J segment 2 bases; nucleotides outside the gene matches: 5. Germline V gives CDR1 MNHNY, CDR2 SVGAGI (reference sequence). The CDR3 has 15 residues. The CDR3 nucleotides are TGTGCCAGCAGTTACGCGACAGGGTTACAAGAGACCCAGTACTTC. Protein: CASSYATGLQETQYF.

The genes are TRBV25-1 and TRBJ1-4; D remains unclear. There are 14 residues in the CDR3. CDR1 is MGHDK and CDR2 is SYGVNS in the germline V gene. Trimming took off 3 bases at V and 7 bases at J, with 12 bases between the two ends. The CDR3 region is CASSDDTGSEKLFF. The CDR3 DNA is TGTGCCAGCAGTGACGACACCGGTAGTGAAAAACTGTTTTTT.

The V call is TRBV5-4, the J call TRBJ1-2; 9 bases align to TRBD1. CDR1 is SGHNT and CDR2 is YYREEE in the germline V gene (reference sequence). The CDR3 is 14 amino acids. V gave up 4 bases and J gave up 8 bases; unmatched junction bases: 9. The CDR3 loop reads CASSLRDRGIGYTF. The CDR3 region has the DNA TGTGCCAGCAGCCTAAGAGACAGGGGGATCGGCTACACCTTC.

This chain links TRBV7-6 with TRBJ1-1; no clear D gene. Trimming removed 5 bases at V and 1 base at J, with 11 bases between. The CDR3 sequence is 14 residues long. The germline V gene encodes CDR1 SGHVS and CDR2 FNYEAQ. CDR3 region: CASSPPGGNTEAFF. The CDR3 DNA follows: TGTGCCAGCAGCCCCCCTGGAGGGAACACTGAAGCTTTCTTT.

V is TRBV27 and J is TRBJ2-7, with TRBD2 matching 10 bases. Per the germline V gene, CDR1 is MNHEY and CDR2 is SMNVEV (reference sequence). Trimming removed 8 bases from V and 3 bases from J; junction bases left unmatched: 13. The CDR3 has 16 amino acids. Written as DNA, the CDR3 is TGTGCCAGCCACCGGAGGCTAGCGGGAGTTGTCTACGAGCAGTACTTC. Amino acids: CASHRRLAGVVYEQYF.

The J gene is TRBJ2-7, the V gene TRBV29-1, with a possible D match to TRBD1 (6 bases). Trimming removed 3 bases from V and 5 bases from J, with 11 bases in between. This CDR3 region has 12 residues. Germline V gene sequence: CDR1 SQVTM, CDR2 ANQGSEA. In nucleotides, the CDR3 is TGCAGCGTTGATCTGGGGGCCCACGAGCAGTACTTC. Residues: CSVDLGAHEQYF.

The rearrangement uses TRBV5-6 and TRBJ2-5; 9 nucleotides agree with TRBD1. The CDR3 spans 14 residues. Germline trimming cut 3 bases from V and 6 bases from J; bases unmatched to any gene: 6. Germline CDR1 reads SGHDT; CDR2 reads YYEEEE. The CDR3 DNA follows: TGTGCCAGCAGCTGGGACAGGGCGAGCCAGACCCAGTACTTC. Its protein product is CASSWDRASQTQYF. The full variable domain, its missing parts supplied by reference TRBV5-6 and TRBJ2-5, is DAGVTQSPTHLIKTRGQQVTLRCSPKSGHDTVSWYQQALGQGPQFIFQYYEEEERQRGNFPDRFSGHQFPNYSSELNVNALLLGDSALYLCASSWDRASQTQYFGPGTRLLVL.